A selection of T cell receptor beta chains follows, all from one sample in a study of blood T cell repertoires in COVID-19. Using immunoSEQ multiplex PCR, the repertoire was profiled, and TCRdb retains in-frame clones only, with some absent. This sample carries tens of thousands of clones, approximately 80% of them seen once, and the ten largest clones take roughly 28%. The specimen was peripheral blood. These receptors all come from a man in his 70s with acute or convalescent COVID-19. CDR3s include the opening cysteine and the closing phenylalanine or tryptophan. A D gene is named only where the DNA matches it firmly. Not every row has a clone size; where given, it reads once, few, many or a size class.

D: .
J: TRBJ2-7
V: TRBV27
size: .
CDR3: CASSLGGYEQYF
DNA: TGTGCCAGCAGTTTGGGGGGCTACGAGCAGTACTTC

D: TRBD1
J: TRBJ1-1
V: TRBV5-1
size: .
CDR3: CASSLGQGGIGRIEAFF
DNA: TGCGCCAGCAGCTTGGGACAGGGGGGAATCGGGCGAATTGAAGCTTTCTTT

D: TRBD1
J: TRBJ2-7
V: TRBV27
size: .
CDR3: CASSSPGQATYEQYF
DNA: TGTGCCAGCAGTTCTCCGGGACAGGCCACCTACGAGCAGTACTTC

D: .
J: TRBJ1-2
V: TRBV7-3
size: .
CDR3: CASSLEWGHGYTF
DNA: TGTGCCAGCAGCTTAGAATGGGGGCACGGCTACACCTTC

D: TRBD1
J: TRBJ1-1
V: TRBV10-1
size: .
CDR3: CASSSSGGTEAFF
DNA: TGCGCCAGCAGTTCCTCAGGGGGAACTGAAGCTTTCTTT

D: .
J: TRBJ1-5
V: TRBV5-1
size: .
CDR3: CASRLSTGIEQPQHF
DNA: TGCGCCAGCAGGTTATCTACAGGGATAGAACAGCCCCAGCATTTT

D: TRBD1
J: TRBJ2-7
V: TRBV6-5
size: once
CDR3: CASSSEGGSSYEQYF
DNA: TGTGCCAGCAGTTCCGAAGGGGGCAGCTCCTACGAGCAGTACTTC

D: .
J: TRBJ2-3
V: TRBV7-2
size: .
CDR3: CASSPTRVSSTDTQYF
DNA: TGTGCCAGCAGCCCGACTAGGGTCAGTAGCACAGATACGCAGTATTTT

D: TRBD2
J: TRBJ2-3
V: TRBV30
size: .
CDR3: CAWSGTTGRLAGVNTQYF
DNA: TGTGCCTGGAGCGGGACAACCGGCAGACTAGCGGGAGTGAATACGCAGTATTTT

D: TRBD2
J: TRBJ2-1
V: TRBV5-4
size: .
CDR3: CASSLGGRAILFF
DNA: TGTGCCAGCAGCTTAGGCGGGAGGGCCATCCTGTTCTTC

D: TRBD2
J: TRBJ2-7
V: TRBV7-8
size: medium-sized
CDR3: CASSFSGSLGEQYF
DNA: TGTGCCAGCAGCTTTAGCGGGAGCTTAGGCGAGCAGTACTTC

D: .
J: TRBJ1-5
V: TRBV6-6
size: .
CDR3: CASRAAGSNQPQHF
DNA: TGTGCCAGCAGAGCCGCCGGGAGCAATCAGCCCCAGCATTTT

D: .
J: TRBJ2-2
V: TRBV27
size: .
CDR3: CASSPNTGELFF
DNA: TGTGCCAGCAGTCCAAACACCGGGGAGCTGTTTTTT

D: .
J: TRBJ1-1
V: TRBV7-3
size: .
CDR3: CASSLGGSTEAFF
DNA: TGTGCCAGCAGCCTCGGAGGTAGCACTGAAGCTTTCTTT

D: TRBD2
J: TRBJ2-7
V: TRBV7-9
size: .
CDR3: CASSETSGRDYEQYF
DNA: TGTGCCAGCAGCGAGACTAGCGGGAGGGATTACGAGCAGTACTTC

D: .
J: TRBJ2-7
V: TRBV20-1
size: .
CDR3: CSASLIAGDPSYEQYF
DNA: TGCAGTGCTAGTCTTATCGCGGGTGACCCCTCCTACGAGCAGTACTTC

D: .
J: TRBJ1-1
V: TRBV19
size: .
CDR3: CASSMIGEFNTEAFF
DNA: TGTGCCAGTAGTATGATAGGGGAATTCAACACTGAAGCTTTCTTT